This is a list of T cell receptor beta chains from one sample in a study of blood T cells in healthy people across ages. TCRdb reprocessed the 5' RACE reads via MiXCR and lists one record per CDR3 protein. The sample records about 1.7 million distinct CDR3 sequences, 28% being singletons. Sequenced: blood. The receptors were gathered from a woman aged 25 to 39 in good health. The CDR3 runs from the conserved cysteine through the conserved F or W. Fields, in order: clone size, J gene, V gene, D gene, CDR3 DNA, CDR3 protein. A D gene is named only where the DNA matches it firmly. Clone size is stated in some rows and not others, as once, few, many or a class when expanded.

size: -
J: TRBJ2-1
V: TRBV28
D: -
DNA: TGTGCCAGCGCCATAAAGCGGGTCTCCTACAATGAGCAGTTCTTC
CDR3: CASAIKRVSYNEQFF

size: -
J: TRBJ2-5
V: TRBV27
D: -
DNA: TGTGCCAGCAGACTATCACAGGGTAGCTACGGGCAGTACTTC
CDR3: CASRLSQGSYGQYF

size: -
J: TRBJ1-1
V: TRBV9
D: -
DNA: TGTGCCAGCAGCGTACGGGGGGCAGGCACTGAAGCTTTCTTT
CDR3: CASSVRGAGTEAFF

size: many
J: TRBJ1-5
V: TRBV12-3/TRBV12-4
D: -
DNA: TGTGCCAGCAGCCCGGGGGACACTCAAGATCAGCCCCAGCATTTT
CDR3: CASSPGDTQDQPQHF

size: few
J: TRBJ2-3
V: TRBV7-3
D: TRBD2
DNA: TGTGCCAGCAGCGCCCCAACCGGGGGGTCAAGTACAGATACGCAGTATTTT
CDR3: CASSAPTGGSSTDTQYF

size: few
J: TRBJ2-1
V: TRBV9
D: TRBD2
DNA: TGTGCCAGCAGCCCCCCGGGGCTAGCGGGGACCTATGAGCAGTTCTTC
CDR3: CASSPPGLAGTYEQFF

size: -
J: TRBJ2-5
V: TRBV5-1
D: TRBD1
DNA: TGCGCCAGCAAAATTGGGAGAGGACAGGGGCGGGAAGAGACCCAGTACTTC
CDR3: CASKIGRGQGREETQYF

size: -
J: TRBJ2-7
V: TRBV5-1
D: TRBD1
DNA: TGCGCCAGCAGCGACAGGGGTATCCCCTTCGAGCAGTACTTC
CDR3: CASSDRGIPFEQYF

size: few
J: TRBJ2-2
V: TRBV5-1
D: -
DNA: TGCGCCAGCACACGGTTACCGAACACCGGGGAGCTGTTTTTT
CDR3: CASTRLPNTGELFF

size: many
J: TRBJ2-5
V: TRBV20-1
D: TRBD2
DNA: TGCAGTGCTAACTTCCGAACTAGCGGATCATACCAAGAGACCCAGTACTTC
CDR3: CSANFRTSGSYQETQYF

size: -
J: TRBJ2-7
V: TRBV28
D: -
DNA: TGTGCCAGCAGGACCCTGCGTTACTACGAGCAGTACTTC
CDR3: CASRTLRYYEQYF

size: -
J: TRBJ2-4
V: TRBV11-2
D: -
DNA: TGTGCCAGCAGCTTAAAAGGGGGGTGGTACCCGCCCTTAAACATTCAGTACTTC
CDR3: CASSLKGGWYPPLNIQYF

size: few
J: TRBJ2-2
V: TRBV4-1
D: -
DNA: TGCGCCAGCAGCCACCTTAGGGGGGGCGCGGTCACCGGGGAGCTGTTTTTT
CDR3: CASSHLRGGAVTGELFF

size: -
J: TRBJ2-4
V: TRBV20-1
D: TRBD1
DNA: TGCAGTGTTGAGGGGGCGCCGGCCAAAAACATTCAGTACTTC
CDR3: CSVEGAPAKNIQYF

size: -
J: TRBJ1-1
V: TRBV7-9
D: TRBD1
DNA: TGTGCCAGCAGCTCACCTGGGACAGGGCTAGGAACTGAAGCTTTCTTT
CDR3: CASSSPGTGLGTEAFF

size: few
J: TRBJ2-1
V: TRBV7-6
D: -
DNA: TGTGCCAGCAGCCCCCCCAAGCGAGGGGAAGGGGATGAGCAGTTCTTC
CDR3: CASSPPKRGEGDEQFF

size: -
J: TRBJ2-1
V: TRBV7-8
D: -
DNA: TGTGCCAGCAGCTTAAGGCGGGCGGGCGTGTTCTTC
CDR3: CASSLRRAGVFF

size: few
J: TRBJ2-7
V: TRBV12-3/TRBV12-4
D: -
DNA: TGTGCCAGCAGTTCCGGGTGGGGGAGGATATACGAGCAGTACTTC
CDR3: CASSSGWGRIYEQYF

size: few
J: TRBJ2-7
V: TRBV12-3/TRBV12-4
D: -
DNA: TGTGCCAGCAGCCACAATATCCTTGGCTCCTACGAGCAGTACTTC
CDR3: CASSHNILGSYEQYF

size: -
J: TRBJ2-5
V: TRBV29-1
D: -
DNA: TGCAGCGTTGACCCAGGGTCCCCCCAAGAGACCCAGTACTTC
CDR3: CSVDPGSPQETQYF

size: -
J: TRBJ1-5
V: TRBV6-1
D: -
DNA: TGTGCCAGCAGTGAAGAGTGGGTTCTCCCGCCCCAGCATTTT
CDR3: CASSEEWVLPPQHF

size: -
J: TRBJ1-3
V: TRBV9
D: -
DNA: TGTGCCAGCAAACCATCCTGGGGTAATGGAAACACCATATATTTT
CDR3: CASKPSWGNGNTIYF

size: -
J: TRBJ2-3
V: TRBV28
D: -
DNA: TGTGCCAGCAGTCAGTACGGGCAACTCGGGGCAGATACGCAGTATTTT
CDR3: CASSQYGQLGADTQYF

size: -
J: TRBJ2-3
V: TRBV7-2
D: -
DNA: TGTGCCAGCAGCGCGGACTGGATCACAGATACGCAGTATTTT
CDR3: CASSADWITDTQYF

size: few
J: TRBJ2-4
V: TRBV20-1
D: -
DNA: TGCAGTGCTAGATCCACCTATTCGGGGGAAGCCAAAAACATTCAGTACTTC
CDR3: CSARSTYSGEAKNIQYF

size: -
J: TRBJ2-1
V: TRBV5-1
D: TRBD2
DNA: TGCGCCAGCAGCCCACTAGCGGGAGCCCCGAATGAGCAGTTCTTC
CDR3: CASSPLAGAPNEQFF

size: -
J: TRBJ2-1
V: TRBV11-2
D: -
DNA: TGTGCCAGCAGCTTAGAGGTTCGCGATGAGCAGTTCTTC
CDR3: CASSLEVRDEQFF

size: few
J: TRBJ2-3
V: TRBV7-3
D: -
DNA: TGTGCCAGCAGCTTAATGTGGGGAAGCACAGATACGCAGTATTTT
CDR3: CASSLMWGSTDTQYF

size: -
J: TRBJ2-5
V: TRBV7-2
D: TRBD2
DNA: TGTGCCAGCAGCTTAGAGACTAGCGGAGGGGGAGAGACCCAGTACTTC
CDR3: CASSLETSGGGETQYF